Listed here are 21 T cell receptor beta chains from one sample, sequenced in a study of cytomegalovirus exposure and HLA in healthy donors. PCR amplification relied on 60 Vbeta primers (plus 13 Jbeta primers). Measured with immunoSEQ multiplex PCR; TCRdb has only the in-frame clones, and not every one. The sample has some 140,000 clones; 77% are singletons. The source material was PBMCs. These receptors were collected from an older woman in good health and CMV-seronegative.

The chain joins TRBV7-8 to TRBJ2-7, with a possible D match to TRBD2 (5 bases). The CDR3 spans 14 residues. Looked up from germline, CDR1 is SGHVS and CDR2 is FQNEAQ. V gave up 5 bases and J gave up 0 bases, with 11 bases separating them. The CDR3 DNA reads TGTGCCAGCAGCCCGCGGGCGTTCTCCTACGAGCAGTACTTC. Protein sequence: CASSPRAFSYEQYF.

V is TRBV5-1 and J is TRBJ2-5; 14 bases line up with TRBD2. The CDR3 covers 18 residues. V shed 4 bases, J shed 5 bases, and the junction held 13 bases outside the gene matches. Germline V gives CDR1 SGHRS, CDR2 YFSETQ. CDR3 in amino acids: CASSPSTSGGAASETQYF. CDR3 in DNA: TGCGCCAGCAGCCCTTCGACTAGCGGGGGGGCCGCTTCGGAGACCCAGTACTTC.

The chain carries TRBV28 and TRBJ2-3; 9 nucleotides agree with TRBD2. Unmatched junction bases numbered 12, after V lost 5 bases and J lost 6 bases. From germline, CDR1 is MDHEN and CDR2 SYDVKM. The CDR3 loop spans 16 amino acids. For the CDR3, the DNA is TGTGCCAGCAGTCCATACCGGGAAGCGGGAGGTGATACGCAGTATTTT. It translates to CASSPYREAGGDTQYF.

The chain uses TRBV30 and TRBJ1-2; D perhaps matches TRBD1 (6 bases). Germline CDR1 and CDR2: GTSNPN and SVGIG (reference sequence). The CDR3 has 13 residues. V shed 0 bases and J shed 8 bases, with 13 bases lying between them. The CDR3 DNA is TGTGCCTGGAGTGTAGTGGCTAGGGGGGGCTACACCTTC. Encoded protein: CAWSVVARGGYTF.

The chain has TRBV27 and TRBJ2-7; a weak D match, TRBD1 (6 bases). This CDR3 spans 13 amino acids. The germline V gene encodes CDR1 MNHEY and CDR2 SMNVEV (reference sequence). V lost 6 bases, J lost 2 bases, and 11 bases lay in between. CDR3 in amino acids: CASRGRGTYEQYF. CDR3 in DNA: TGTGCCAGCAGAGGCAGGGGAACCTACGAGCAGTACTTC.

This clone was counted only a few times. This chain links TRBV11-3 with TRBJ2-2; 7 bases are a match to TRBD1. This CDR3 is built from 16 residues. Germline CDR1 reads SGHNT; CDR2 reads YENEEA. The V and J ends lost 5 bases and 2 bases, in that order; junction bases with no gene match: 8. The CDR3 coding sequence is TGTGCCAGCAGCCAGAGACAGGGCCCAAACACCGGGGAGCTGTTTTTT. Its translation is CASSQRQGPNTGELFF.

A few counts support this clone. This chain uses TRBV5-1 with TRBJ2-1; TRBD1 agrees at 8 bases. Germline assignment: CDR1 SGHRS and CDR2 YFSETQ. Trimming cost V 5 bases and J 0 bases; bases outside gene matches: 4. The CDR3 extends over 15 amino acids. CDR3 residues: CASRGQVSSYNEQFF. CDR3 sequence (DNA): TGCGCCAGCAGGGGACAGGTGAGCTCCTACAATGAGCAGTTCTTC.

This chain links TRBV5-8 with TRBJ2-3; 12 bases agree with TRBD2. Germline-derived CDR1 and CDR2 are SGHTS and YDEGEE. V shed 3 bases, J shed 0 bases, and the junction held 5 bases outside the gene matches. The CDR3 is 17 amino acids. The CDR3 is CASSSRTSGASTDTQYF. CDR3 bases: TGTGCCAGCAGCTCTCGGACTAGCGGGGCCAGCACAGATACGCAGTATTTT.

This sequence joins TRBV15 and TRBJ1-3, with D unresolved. The length of the CDR3 is 13 residues. Trimming removed 8 bases from V and 0 bases from J, with 8 bases in between. Germline V CDR1 and CDR2: LNHNV, YYDKDF (reference sequence). The DNA for the CDR3 is TGTGCCACCCATTTTTCCTCTGGAAACACCATATATTTT. Translation: CATHFSSGNTIYF.

This clone was observed a handful of times. V and J are TRBV2 and TRBJ1-6; D unclear. Trimming cost V 4 bases and J 7 bases, with 11 bases left between them. This CDR3 has 14 residues. Looked up from germline, CDR1 is SNHLY and CDR2 is FYNNEI. The CDR3 reads CASSVQVPNSPLHF. The CDR3 DNA reads TGTGCCAGCAGTGTTCAGGTCCCCAATTCACCCCTCCACTTT.

J is TRBJ1-2 and V is TRBV18; the D gene is possibly TRBD1 (6 bases). Trimming shortened V by 1 base and J by 6 bases, and 12 bases separated the two germline ends. CDR1 is KGHSH and CDR2 is LQKENI in the germline V gene. The length of the CDR3 is 14 residues. Here the CDR3 reads CASSPQGGADGYTF. CDR3 coding DNA: TGTGCCAGCTCACCACAAGGGGGGGCTGATGGCTACACCTTC.

The chain links TRBV21-1 to TRBJ2-5; the D call of TRBD2 is as the table states it, not checked on the DNA. TRBV21-1 is a pseudogene segment. The CDR3 is made up of 10 amino acids. The CDR3 loop reads CASLQETQYF. The CDR3 DNA reads TGTGCCAGCCTTCAAGAGACCCAGTACTTC.

The genes are TRBV7-2 and TRBJ2-5, with TRBD1 matching over 9 bases. J lost 5 bases, V lost 5 bases, and 3 bases had no gene match. The CDR3 is 13 residues long. CDR1 is SGHTA, CDR2 FQGNSA, per germline. Here the CDR3 reads CASSADRGETQYF. CDR3 sequence (DNA): TGTGCCAGCAGCGCAGACAGGGGGGAGACCCAGTACTTC.

The chain uses TRBV7-3 and TRBJ2-3; 9 bases line up with TRBD2. Per germline, CDR1 SGHTA and CDR2 FQGTGA. The CDR3 sequence is 15 residues long. Losses at the gene ends were 5 bases for V and 5 bases for J; bases not matched to a gene: 8. CDR3 in DNA: TGTGCCAGCAGCCCGGGACTAGCCTCCATAGATACGCAGTATTTT. Translation gives CASSPGLASIDTQYF.

The rearrangement links TRBV4-2 to TRBJ2-3, with 7 bases identical to TRBD2. The CDR3 runs to 16 residues. The V gene's germline CDR1 is LGHNA and CDR2 YNFKEQ. V gave up 0 bases and J gave up 6 bases; unmatched junction bases: 9. The CDR3 DNA follows: TGTGCCAGCAGCCAAGATCTTGGGACTACTCTGGATACGCAGTATTTT. Protein product: CASSQDLGTTLDTQYF.

The chain has TRBV5-6 and TRBJ1-1, with a tentative D call TRBD1 (6 bases). CDR1 and CDR2 from the germline V gene are SGHDT and YYEEEE. Trimming left V 0 bases short and J 5 bases short, with 17 bases between. The CDR3 is 16 residues long. The CDR3 sequence: CASSLDVLGARTEAFF. The CDR3 nucleotides are TGTGCCAGCAGCTTGGACGTCCTGGGGGCGAGGACTGAAGCTTTCTTT. Filled out from reference TRBV5-6 and TRBJ1-1, the complete variable domain reads DAGVTQSPTHLIKTRGQQVTLRCSPKSGHDTVSWYQQALGQGPQFIFQYYEEEERQRGNFPDRFSGHQFPNYSSELNVNALLLGDSALYLCASSLDVLGARTEAFFGQGTRLTVV.

V and J are TRBV11-2 and TRBJ2-7; D is undetermined. This CDR3 is 14 amino acids long. V shed 3 bases and J shed 2 bases, with 11 bases lying between them. CDR1 and CDR2 (germline): SGHAT, FQNNGV. CDR3 DNA: TGTGCCAGCAGCTTCGGCACCGGAGCCTACGAGCAGTACTTC. It yields the protein CASSFGTGAYEQYF. The full variable domain, in which reference TRBV11-2 and TRBJ2-7 provide the parts outside the CDR3, is EAGVAQSPRYKIIEKRQSVAFWCNPISGHATLYWYQQILGQGPKLLIQFQNNGVVDDSQLPKDRFSAERLKGVDSTLKIQPAKLEDSAVYLCASSFGTGAYEQYFGPGTRLTVT.

This clone was detected only a few times. The chain is built from TRBV6-1 and TRBJ1-5; 8 bases fit TRBD1. CDR3 size: 14 residues. The V and J ends lost 6 bases and 2 bases, in that order; junction bases with no gene match: 3. Germline V gene lookup returns CDR1 MNHNS and CDR2 SASEGT. CDR3 coding DNA: TGTGCCAGCAGCTTGGACAGGGGCAATCAGCCCCAGCATTTT. It codes for CASSLDRGNQPQHF.

The J gene is TRBJ1-1, the V gene TRBV15, with TRBD1 as a possible D gene (6 bases). The CDR3 has 17 residues. V dropped 0 bases and J dropped 4 bases, with 18 bases sitting between them. Germline values: CDR1 LNHNV, CDR2 YYDKDF (reference sequence). DNA for the CDR3: TGTGCCACCAGCAGAGAGGCCCCGGACAGTTCTAGCACTGAAGCTTTCTTT. This codes for CATSREAPDSSSTEAFF.

The J gene is TRBJ2-3, the V gene TRBV7-9, with a tentative D call TRBD1 (5 bases). This CDR3 has 15 residues. Per the germline V gene, CDR1 is SEHNR and CDR2 is FQNEAQ (reference sequence). Trimming left V 9 bases short and J 2 bases short, with 18 bases between. Here the CDR3 DNA reads TGTGCCAGTAGCACTGCTGGCGGACACACAGATACGCAGTATTTT. Protein sequence: CASSTAGGHTDTQYF.

V and J are TRBV29-1 and TRBJ2-3; D not resolved. V was cut by 3 bases and J by 2 bases, with 9 bases left in between. Germline loops: CDR1 SQVTM, CDR2 ANQGSEA. The CDR3 is made up of 13 amino acids. DNA for the CDR3: TGCAGCGTTGATTTCCAGTCCACAGATACGCAGTATTTT. It is translated as CSVDFQSTDTQYF.